This T cell receptor beta chain came from a study of cytomegalovirus exposure and HLA in healthy donors. Looked up from germline, CDR1 is SGHRS and CDR2 is YFSETQ. The V and J ends lost 3 bases and 2 bases respectively, with 12 bases between them. The CDR3 length is 15 residues. The study ran its PCR with 60 Vbeta and 13 Jbeta primers. The data were produced by immunoSEQ multiplex PCR, yet TCRdb's version contains in-frame clones alone and is incomplete. The table records approximately 200,000 clones, roughly 79% of them present only once. This clonotype was obtained from a young woman in good health and CMV-seronegative. The V call is TRBV5-1, the J call TRBJ1-5; maybe TRBD1 (6 bases). Sequencing was performed on PBMCs. DNA of the CDR3: TGCGCCAGCAGCTCAGGGGTGGGAGGCAATCAGCCCCAGCATTTT. It codes for CASSSGVGGNQPQHF.